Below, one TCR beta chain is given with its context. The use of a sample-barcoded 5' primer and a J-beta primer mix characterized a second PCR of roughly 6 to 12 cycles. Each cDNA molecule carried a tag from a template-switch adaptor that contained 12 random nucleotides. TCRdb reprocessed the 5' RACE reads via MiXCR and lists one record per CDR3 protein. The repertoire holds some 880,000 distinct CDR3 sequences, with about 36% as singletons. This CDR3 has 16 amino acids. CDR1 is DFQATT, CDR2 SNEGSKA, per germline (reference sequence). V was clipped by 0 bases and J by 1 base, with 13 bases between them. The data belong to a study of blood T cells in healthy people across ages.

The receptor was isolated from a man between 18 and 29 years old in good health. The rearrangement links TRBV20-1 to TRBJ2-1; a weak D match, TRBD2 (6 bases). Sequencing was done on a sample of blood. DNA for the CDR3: TGCAGTGCTAGAGATCTCGCTAGCGCTTCCTACAATGAGCAGTTCTTC. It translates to CSARDLASASYNEQFF.